This T cell receptor beta chain was sequenced during a study of cytomegalovirus exposure and HLA in healthy donors. The germline V gene has CDR1 LNHDA and CDR2 SQIVND (reference sequence). The V and J ends lost 5 bases and 2 bases, in that order; junction bases with no gene match: 8. The CDR3 consists of 15 residues. The PCR was carried out with 60 Vbeta primers and 13 Jbeta primers. Libraries were prepared by immunoSEQ multiplex PCR; TCRdb keeps only in-frame clonotypes and omits some of them. This table holds about 140,000 clones, around 75% found once. The chain links TRBV19 to TRBJ2-7; 8 positions match TRBD2. Material: PBMCs. The source is a woman aged 40 to 55 in good health and CMV-seronegative. Here the CDR3 reads CASSLSAGGAYEQYF. In nucleotides, the CDR3 is TGTGCCAGTAGTCTTTCGGCGGGGGGCGCCTACGAGCAGTACTTC.